This T cell receptor (beta chain) comes out of a study of blood T cells in healthy people across ages. As for this clonotype: Its antigen is as yet unknown.

Broader study findings: Among long-lived donors, naive CD4+ cells were more numerous and diversity higher than in aged donors. With age, beta diversity per million T cells declined roughly linearly, significantly by 35 to 40.

A second 7 to 11 cycle PCR used barcoded and J-beta primers. In TCRdb, the 5' RACE reads were re-called with MiXCR into one record per CDR3 protein. The sample lists 900,000 to 950,000 distinct CDR3 sequences, about 29% seen once, with around 9.6% in the top ten. V was cut by 1 base and J by 3 bases, with 7 bases left in between. CDR3 length: 14 residues. Germline V CDR1 and CDR2: MDHEN, SYDVKM. The same specimen was also included in a second study, on T cells of mothers and their children. From that second work: Thymic selection molds TCR recombination products alike in related and unrelated pairs.

The receptor was derived from a woman in her thirties or forties in good health. The chain recombines TRBV28 with TRBJ1-5, with D unclear. Sequencing was carried out using blood. The CDR3 nucleotides are TGTGCCAGCAGTTTATCTTTGGACAATCAGCCCCAGCATTTT. Its protein is CASSLSLDNQPQHF.